These 2 T cell receptor beta chains originate from one sample sequenced in a study of spatial heterogeneity in lung cancer (dated by TCRdb to between 2018 and 2020). What the research found in general, with its limitations: The tumor nonsynonymous mutation count correlated with the number of expanded alpha and beta TCRs within the tumor.

Library method: 5' RACE. Data came from a NextSeq 500. The public reads were reprocessed in TCRdb via fastp at Q25 and MiXCR, keeping in-frame beta chains. Duplicate CDR3 protein sequences are folded into a single record with the most common DNA and genes. The sample table records about 1,500 distinct CDR3 sequences; about 5.2% of these occur just once. About 9.5% of the sample rests with the top ten. Read against the paper, the sample's time point label means: sample taken at primary tumor resection. Their specific antigens are unknown. Source: lung tumor tissue, taken at surgery. These receptors were taken from a male donor with early-stage non-small cell lung cancer.

The rearrangement uses TRBV10-3 and TRBJ2-4; tentatively, D is TRBD1 (6 bases). V shed 0 bases and J shed 0 bases, with 12 bases lying between them. CDR1 is ENHRY, CDR2 SYGVKD, per germline. This CDR3 region has 17 residues. The CDR3 bases are TGTGCCATCAGTGAGTCGGCCAGGGGATTAGCCAAAAACATTCAGTACTTC. It specifies CAISESARGLAKNIQYF.

In its sample, this clonotype ranks as medium-sized. This chain joins TRBV28 and TRBJ1-2; maybe TRBD1 (6 bases). This CDR3 spans 15 amino acids. V was clipped by 5 bases and J by 6 bases, with 19 bases between them. Germline V CDR1 and CDR2: MDHEN, SYDVKM. CDR3 sequence: CASSPLLGGANGYTF. CDR3 DNA: TGTGCCAGCAGTCCCCTCCTTGGGGGCGCGAATGGCTACACCTTC.